This T cell receptor beta chain came from a study of T cells after yellow fever vaccination. The TCR cDNA carried a universal primer site and UMIs from 5'RACE template switching. TCRdb re-analysed the 5' RACE reads in MiXCR, keeping a single row per CDR3 protein. The data show approximately 12,000 distinct CDR3 sequences, with 4.5% to 5% seen just once and approximately 50% held by the top ten. Trimming pared 8 bases from V and 1 base from J, leaving 8 bases between. Germline assignment: CDR1 SNHLY and CDR2 FYNNEI. This CDR3 contains 13 residues. The table lists this clonotype with many counts. Study conclusions and caveats: Booster sampling recovered most clones from primary vaccination (nearly 98% CD4, 80% to 90% CD8). High-abundance clonotypes from the bulk population could contaminate FACS-sorted repertoires. Memory subsets that were sorted on day 0 lacked detectable signal for almost all vaccine-responding clonotypes.

This receptor was taken from a man aged 25 to 40 who received the YFV17D yellow fever vaccine. The material was PBMCs, either bulk or a sorted T-cell subset (CD4+, CD8+, memory, or dextramer-sorted; not recorded which), obtained 45 days after the yellow fever booster vaccination. The gene calls are TRBV2 and TRBJ2-2, with TRBD2 as a possible D gene (6 bases). Written as DNA, the CDR3 is TGTGCCAGCCCCGGGAGGAACACCGGGGAGCTGTTTTTT. Protein sequence: CASPGRNTGELFF.